This T cell receptor (beta chain) was documented in a study of beta chain features in type 1 diabetes. The V segment lost 3 bases and the J segment 7 bases; nucleotides outside the gene matches: 7. Germline V gives CDR1 SGHNT, CDR2 YYREEE (reference sequence). This CDR3 is built from 16 residues. Findings and limits, study-wide: The naive, central memory and Treg TCRB repertoires showed an apparent similarity that was greater among patients than among healthy donors.

There are a few counts of this clone. Its antigen is unidentified. Isolated RNA was reverse transcribed in full, so expressed TCRB transcripts were sequenced. TCRdb's copy holds only in-frame clones and misses some; the assay was immunoSEQ multiplex PCR. The data show over 120,000 clones, roughly a tenth seen once. The sample comprised central memory CD4+ T cells from blood. This TCR was sampled from a man aged 18-30 years in good health. This chain connects TRBV5-4 to TRBJ1-6, with 10 bases that match TRBD1. The chain's CDR3 is CASSSSRDRGNSPLHF. The DNA for the CDR3 is TGTGCCAGCAGCTCAAGCCGGGACAGGGGAAATTCACCCCTCCACTTT.